This T cell receptor beta chain emerged from a study of T-cell reconstitution after alpha-beta-depleted transplantation in children. This clonotype was counted only a few times. Preparation of the TCRbeta library involved a method that used unique molecular identifiers. TCRdb itself ran the PCR reads through MiXCR, one entry per CDR3 protein. The table records about 360,000 distinct CDR3 sequences, about 14% of them present only once. The receptor comes from a human donor who donated a stem cell graft to a child with Fanconi anemia. The sequencing used PBMCs, collected from the stem cell graft.

CDR3 loop: CASSPWDVATGELFF. The CDR3 nucleotides read TGCGCCAGCAGCCCCTGGGATGTAGCCACCGGGGAGCTGTTTTTT. V and J are TRBV5-1 and TRBJ2-2; D not certain. Germline V gene sequence: CDR1 SGHRS, CDR2 YFSETQ. Trimming removed 4 bases from V and 4 bases from J, with 14 bases in between. The CDR3 totals 15 residues.